A selection of T cell receptor beta chains follows, all from one sample in a study of blood T cell repertoires in COVID-19. Sequenced by immunoSEQ multiplex PCR; TCRdb stores in-frame clones only, minus some. The sample has roughly 110,000 clones, 81% seen once. Material: peripheral blood. These receptors were taken from a man in his fifties or sixties with acute or convalescent COVID-19. Both conserved end residues are part of each CDR3. A D gene is named only where the DNA matches it firmly. Not every row has a clone size; where given, it reads once, few, many or a size class.

>-|-|TRBV2|TRBJ1-5
CASGEAQPQHF
TGTGCCAGCGGAGAGGCTCAGCCCCAGCATTTT
>-|-|TRBV9|TRBJ2-2
CASSVGQANTGELFF
TGTGCCAGCAGCGTAGGACAGGCGAACACCGGGGAGCTGTTTTTT
>TRBD2|-|TRBV30|TRBJ2-5
CAWSKPGASGVRKETQYF
TGTGCCTGGAGTAAACCCGGGGCTAGCGGGGTTCGAAAAGAGACCCAGTACTTC
>TRBD1|-|TRBV6-5|TRBJ1-6
CASSYGTGYYSPLHF
TGTGCCAGCAGTTACGGGACAGGGTATTATTCACCCCTCCACTTT
>TRBD1|-|TRBV2|TRBJ1-2
CASSGDRDGYTF
TGTGCCAGCAGCGGGGACAGGGACGGCTACACCTTC
>-|-|TRBV7-2|TRBJ1-3
CASSLAGARGNTIYF
TGTGCCAGCAGCTTGGCAGGGGCGCGGGGAAACACCATATATTTT
>-|-|TRBV7-2|TRBJ2-3
CASSLLADTQYF
TGTGCCAGCAGCTTATTGGCTGATACGCAGTATTTT
>TRBD1|-|TRBV7-2|TRBJ1-2
CASSETGEGYTF
TGTGCCAGCAGCGAGACAGGGGAAGGCTACACCTTC
>TRBD1|once|TRBV19|TRBJ2-6
CASTRDRGRGANVLTF
TGTGCCAGTACCCGGGACAGGGGGCGAGGGGCCAACGTCCTGACTTTC
>TRBD1|-|TRBV5-6|TRBJ1-4
CASSFGTGDNEKLFF
TGTGCCAGCAGCTTCGGGACAGGGGATAATGAAAAACTGTTTTTT
>-|-|TRBV6-2/TRBV6-3|TRBJ1-2
CASSYDGERHYGYTF
TGTGCCAGCAGTTACGATGGGGAGCGCCACTATGGCTACACCTTC
>TRBD2|-|TRBV6-1|TRBJ2-1
CASSGTSGGVSSYNEQFF
TGTGCCAGCAGTGGGACTAGCGGGGGGGTGAGCTCCTACAATGAGCAGTTCTTC
>TRBD2|-|TRBV4-2|TRBJ2-2
CASSQDRLAGNTGELFF
TGTGCCAGCAGCCAAGATAGGCTAGCGGGGAACACCGGGGAGCTGTTTTTT
>TRBD1|-|TRBV19|TRBJ1-2
CASSTTGTGYGYTF
TGTGCCAGTAGTACTACCGGGACAGGCTATGGCTACACCTTC
>TRBD1|few|TRBV19|TRBJ1-4
CASSYAGTGDEKLFF
TGTGCCAGTTCTTACGCGGGGACAGGGGACGAAAAACTGTTTTTT
>TRBD1|-|TRBV30|TRBJ1-5
CAWRQGVGQPQHF
TGTGCCTGGAGACAGGGGGTTGGTCAGCCCCAGCATTTT
>-|-|TRBV5-1|TRBJ1-2
CASSLREGDVYTF
TGCGCCAGCAGCTTGAGGGAGGGGGATGTCTACACCTTC
>TRBD1|-|TRBV5-1|TRBJ1-2
CASSLAGTAYYGYTF
TGCGCCAGCAGCCTGGCCGGGACAGCCTACTATGGCTACACCTTC
>-|-|TRBV28|TRBJ1-2
CASRSGRATNGYTF
TGTGCCAGCCGGTCGGGCAGGGCGACAAATGGCTACACCTTC
>-|-|TRBV19|TRBJ1-5
CASSLLEGQPQHF
TGTGCCAGTAGTTTACTAGAAGGCCAGCCCCAGCATTTT
>-|-|TRBV7-3|TRBJ1-1
CASSRQENTEAFF
TGTGCCAGCAGCCGACAGGAGAACACTGAAGCTTTCTTT
>TRBD1|-|TRBV20-1|TRBJ1-5
CSASGQGPLYSNQPQHF
TGCAGTGCTAGTGGACAGGGGCCGCTCTATAGCAATCAGCCCCAGCATTTT
>-|-|TRBV12-3/TRBV12-4|TRBJ1-1
CASSFDSEAFF
TGTGCCAGCAGTTTTGACAGTGAAGCTTTCTTT
>-|-|TRBV9|TRBJ1-2
CASSSWGQGLYGYTF
TGTGCCAGCTCCTCGTGGGGGCAGGGGCTCTATGGCTACACCTTC
>TRBD1|-|TRBV12-3/TRBV12-4|TRBJ1-2
CASKRDRAVGYTF
TGTGCCAGCAAGAGGGACAGGGCCGTCGGCTACACCTTC
>-|few|TRBV7-7|TRBJ1-4
CASSLGTGATNEKLFF
TGTGCCAGCAGCTTAGGGACGGGGGCAACTAATGAAAAACTGTTTTTT
>TRBD1|-|TRBV12-3/TRBV12-4|TRBJ1-6
CASRDGTGSPLHF
TGTGCCAGCAGGGATGGGACAGGTTCACCCCTCCACTTT
>-|-|TRBV4-1|TRBJ1-1
CASSQGSGWRNTEAFF
TGCGCCAGCAGCCAAGGATCAGGCTGGCGGAACACTGAAGCTTTCTTT
>-|-|TRBV6-5|TRBJ2-1
CASTLARAYNEQFF
TGTGCCAGCACACTCGCGAGGGCCTACAATGAGCAGTTCTTC
>TRBD1|-|TRBV12-5|TRBJ1-2
CASGPDRVRGYTF
TGTGCTAGTGGCCCGGACAGGGTGCGTGGCTACACCTTC
>-|few|TRBV6-5|TRBJ1-1
CASSPQTGNTEAFF
TGTGCCAGCAGTCCTCAGACGGGGAACACTGAAGCTTTCTTT
>TRBD2|-|TRBV9|TRBJ2-1
CASSPTSGGALYNEQFF
TGTGCCAGCAGCCCTACTAGCGGGGGGGCCTTATACAATGAGCAGTTCTTC
>-|-|TRBV12-5|TRBJ2-2
CASGLDSTNTGELFF
TGTGCTAGTGGTTTGGACAGTACGAACACCGGGGAGCTGTTTTTT
>-|-|TRBV30|TRBJ2-3
CAWRMAGAVYTDTQYF
TGTGCCTGGAGAATGGCAGGGGCCGTTTACACAGATACGCAGTATTTT
>TRBD1|-|TRBV10-2|TRBJ2-3
CASSPRQGFRNTQYF
TGCGCCAGCAGCCCTAGACAGGGTTTCAGGAATACGCAGTATTTT
>TRBD1|-|TRBV24-1|TRBJ2-5
CATSDQTGSRETQYF
TGTGCCACCAGTGATCAGACAGGGAGTCGGGAGACCCAGTACTTC
>TRBD1|-|TRBV9|TRBJ2-2
CASSGGQGFNTGELFF
TGTGCCAGCAGCGGCGGACAGGGTTTTAACACCGGGGAGCTGTTTTTT
>TRBD1|-|TRBV12-3/TRBV12-4|TRBJ2-7
CASSDRVVSEQYF
TGTGCCAGCAGTGACAGGGTGGTGTCCGAGCAGTACTTC
>-|-|TRBV30|TRBJ1-2
CAWTPPPSGYGYTF
TGTGCCTGGACTCCGCCGCCCTCAGGTTATGGCTACACCTTC
>TRBD1|once|TRBV11-1|TRBJ1-1
CASSFRGQGAEAFF
TGTGCCAGCAGCTTTAGGGGGCAGGGCGCTGAAGCTTTCTTT
>TRBD2|-|TRBV10-3|TRBJ2-3
CAISEGYAGGDTQYF
TGTGCCATCAGTGAGGGTTATGCGGGGGGGGATACGCAGTATTTT
>-|-|TRBV7-9|TRBJ2-1
CAISDSGSYNEQFF
TGTGCTATAAGCGACTCCGGCTCCTACAATGAGCAGTTCTTC
>TRBD1|few|TRBV6-5|TRBJ1-4
CASTRGLPNEKLFF
TGTGCCAGCACCAGGGGGCTCCCTAATGAAAAACTGTTTTTT
>-|few|TRBV5-6|TRBJ2-7
CASSLAFEQYF
TGTGCCAGCAGCTTGGCCTTCGAGCAGTACTTC
>TRBD1|-|TRBV6-5|TRBJ2-5
CASRKGQQETQYF
TGTGCCAGCAGGAAGGGACAGCAAGAGACCCAGTACTTC
>-|-|TRBV28|TRBJ1-2
CASSSGGQANYGYTF
TGTGCCAGCAGTTCGGGGGGGCAGGCTAACTATGGCTACACCTTC
>TRBD2|-|TRBV5-1|TRBJ2-2
CAGPTPGGNTGELFF
TGCGCCGGGCCCACCCCGGGGGGGAACACCGGGGAGCTGTTTTTT